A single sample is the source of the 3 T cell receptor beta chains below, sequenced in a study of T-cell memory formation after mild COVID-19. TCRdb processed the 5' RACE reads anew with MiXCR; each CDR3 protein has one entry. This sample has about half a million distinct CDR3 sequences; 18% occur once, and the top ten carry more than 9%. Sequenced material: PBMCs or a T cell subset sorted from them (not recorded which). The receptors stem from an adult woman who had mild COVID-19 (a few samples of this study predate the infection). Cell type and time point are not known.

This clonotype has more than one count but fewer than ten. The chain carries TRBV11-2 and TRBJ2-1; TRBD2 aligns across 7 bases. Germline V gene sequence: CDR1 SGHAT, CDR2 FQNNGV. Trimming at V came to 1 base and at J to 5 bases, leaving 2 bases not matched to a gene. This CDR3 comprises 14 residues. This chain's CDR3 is CASSLVGGDNEQFF. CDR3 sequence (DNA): TGTGCCAGCAGCTTAGTGGGGGGGGACAATGAGCAGTTCTTC.

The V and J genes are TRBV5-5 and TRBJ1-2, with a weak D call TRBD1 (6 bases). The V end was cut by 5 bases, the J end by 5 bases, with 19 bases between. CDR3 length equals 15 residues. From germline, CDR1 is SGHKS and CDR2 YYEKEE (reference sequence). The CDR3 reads CASSSTRQGLYGYTF. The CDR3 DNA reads TGTGCCAGCAGTTCCACCAGGCAGGGGCTATATGGCTACACCTTC. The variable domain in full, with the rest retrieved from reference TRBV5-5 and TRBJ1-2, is DAGVTQSPTHLIKTRGQQVTLRCSPISGHKSVSWYQQVLGQGPQFIFQYYEKEERGRGNFPDRFSARQFPNYSSELNVNALLLGDSALYLCASSSTRQGLYGYTFGSGTRLTVV.

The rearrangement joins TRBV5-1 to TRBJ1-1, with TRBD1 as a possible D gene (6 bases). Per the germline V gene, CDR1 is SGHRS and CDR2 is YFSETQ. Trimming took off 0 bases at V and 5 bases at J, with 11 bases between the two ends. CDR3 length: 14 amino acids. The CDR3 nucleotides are TGCGCCAGCAGCTTGGGGGACACCCGGACTGAAGCTTTCTTT. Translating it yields CASSLGDTRTEAFF.